This T cell receptor (beta chain) was recovered during a study of shared clonotypes between healthy human individuals. General observations from the study: Genetic and exposure-history diversity was limited by the small donor number. Among non-shared clonotypes, generation probabilities were lower than among those shared by all four donors.

Positively selected for CCR7, the CD45RO-negative cells used as naive CD8 cells excluded terminally differentiated effector memory CD45RA+ cells. Donors, healthy HIV-negative adults, lacked recent acute infections or vaccinations. Execution of the assay was at deep level. TCRdb keeps only in-frame clones here, not all; method: immunoSEQ multiplex PCR. The repertoire includes around 2.1 million clones, roughly 91% of them detected once, and 1.5% to 2% sits in the top ten. The CDR3 extends over 14 amino acids. Trimming removed 5 bases at V and 4 bases at J, with 14 bases between. CDR1 is KGHSH, CDR2 LQKENI, per germline. For this clone: Its antigen is not identified.

The sequence was collected from a man between 18 and 35 years old in good health. Some clones in this sample may be carry-over from other donors' samples. The sequenced sample was naive CD8+ T cells from PBMCs. The chain carries TRBV18 and TRBJ1-1, with D tentatively TRBD1 (5 bases). DNA for the CDR3: TGTGCCAGCTCAAACACCGGGACTGTCACTGAAGCTTTCTTT. It codes for CASSNTGTVTEAFF.